The 3 T cell receptor beta chains presented below share a single source sample, sequenced in a study of CD8 T cells in ankylosing spondylitis. TCRdb used MiXCR to reprocess the 5' RACE reads, holding one entry per CDR3 protein. This table holds a few hundred thousand distinct CDR3 sequences, roughly 12% found once. The specimen was blood, either unsorted or a sorted T cell fraction (not recorded which). Receptor source: a female donor with ankylosing spondylitis or in good health (not recorded which).

Only a few counts were recorded for this clonotype. This sequence joins TRBV20-1 and TRBJ2-7; D may be TRBD1 (5 bases). Germline V lookup: CDR1 DFQATT, CDR2 SNEGSKA (reference sequence). Trimming stripped 5 bases from V and 2 bases from J, with 13 bases between. The CDR3 is made up of 13 amino acids. CDR3 amino acids: CSALGPGPYEQYF. Here the CDR3 DNA reads TGCAGTGCTCTCGGGCCAGGGCCCTACGAGCAGTACTTC.

Many counts were recorded for this clonotype. The chain is built from TRBV7-2 and TRBJ2-7, with D perhaps TRBD1 (6 bases). The germline CDR1 and CDR2 sequences are SGHTA and FQGNSA. Trimming pared 1 base from V and 4 bases from J, leaving 14 bases between. There are 15 residues in the CDR3. This CDR3 is CASSLVTGTAYEQYF. CDR3 in DNA: TGTGCCAGCAGCTTAGTGACAGGCACCGCTTACGAGCAGTACTTC.

This clonotype was recorded at least ten times. The V call is TRBV5-1, the J call TRBJ2-1, with 7 bases that match TRBD1. V trimming: 4 bases; J trimming: 6 bases; junction bases outside the gene matches: 4. Germline V gene lookup returns CDR1 SGHRS and CDR2 YFSETQ. The CDR3 covers 13 residues. The CDR3 DNA reads TGCGCCAGCAGCGTGGGACAGCGCAATGAGCAGTTCTTC. Amino acid sequence: CASSVGQRNEQFF.